A single sample is the source of the 29 T cell receptor beta chains below, sequenced in a study of T cells in localized non-small cell lung cancer. TCRdb keeps only in-frame clones here, not all; method: immunoSEQ multiplex PCR. The data show 70,000 or so clones, 84% seen once. Sequences were derived from peripheral blood, sampled before any cancer treatment. The receptors stem from an older female donor with stage I lung adenocarcinoma.

This clone was recorded once. The chain has TRBV2 and TRBJ1-1, with 9 bases aligning to TRBD1. V shed 10 bases and J 7 bases; nucleotides not matched to a gene: 7. The germline CDR1 and CDR2 sequences are SNHLY and FYNNEI. The CDR3 contains 12 residues. The CDR3 loop is CATKDRGLEAFF. The CDR3 nucleotides are TGTGCCACCAAGGACAGGGGCCTTGAAGCTTTCTTT.

This chain links TRBV19 with TRBJ2-3; 8 positions match TRBD1. This CDR3 spans 14 amino acids. Germline trimming cut 6 bases from V and 2 bases from J; bases unmatched to any gene: 4. Germline CDR1 is LNHDA and CDR2 is SQIVND (reference sequence). The CDR3 spells CASSRQGNTDTQYF. In nucleotides, the CDR3 is TGTGCCAGTAGCCGACAGGGGAACACAGATACGCAGTATTTT.

The V gene is TRBV5-1, the J gene TRBJ2-7, with 7 positions matching TRBD2. V gave up 0 bases and J gave up 5 bases; unmatched junction bases: 8. The CDR3 extends over 15 amino acids. CDR1 is SGHRS, CDR2 YFSETQ, per germline. CDR3 loop: CASSLEGGSIDEQYF. As DNA, the CDR3 is TGCGCCAGCAGCTTGGAGGGAGGGTCGATCGACGAGCAGTACTTC.

The V gene is TRBV7-2, the J gene TRBJ1-2; maybe TRBD1 (6 bases). Between the trimmed V and J ends, which lost 1 base and 6 bases, there was a span of 12 bases. Per germline, CDR1 SGHTA and CDR2 FQGNSA. This CDR3 has 14 residues. Written as DNA, the CDR3 is TGTGCCAGCAGCTTAGACTCAGGGGATGATGGCTACACCTTC. It translates to CASSLDSGDDGYTF. Together with reference TRBV7-2 and TRBJ1-2, the CDR3 gives the full variable domain: GAGVSQSPSNKVTEKGKDVELRCDPISGHTALYWYRQSLGQGLEFLIYFQGNSAPDKSGLPSDRFSAERTGGSVSTLTIQRTQQEDSAVYLCASSLDSGDDGYTFGSGTRLTVV.

V gene TRBV5-6 combines with J gene TRBJ2-2; the D gene is possibly TRBD1 (6 bases). This CDR3 is 15 amino acids long. The ends were cut back, 4 bases at V and 1 base at J, with 11 bases in the middle. The germline gives CDR1 SGHDT, CDR2 YYEEEE. The CDR3 DNA reads TGTGCCAGCAGCCTGGTACAGGGGAACACCGGGGAGCTGTTTTTT. Encoded protein: CASSLVQGNTGELFF.

This rearrangement joins TRBV19 to TRBJ1-6; tentatively, D is TRBD1 (5 bases). CDR1 is LNHDA and CDR2 is SQIVND in the germline V gene (reference sequence). CDR3 length equals 15 residues. Trimming shortened V by 4 bases and J by 7 bases, and 14 bases separated the two germline ends. In DNA, the CDR3 is TGTGCCAGTAGTACTTCCGGGACTGAGAATTCACCCCTCCACTTT. It is translated as CASSTSGTENSPLHF. The variable domain in full, with the rest retrieved from reference TRBV19 and TRBJ1-6, is DGGITQSPKYLFRKEGQNVTLSCEQNLNHDAMYWYRQDPGQGLRLIYYSQIVNDFQKGDIAEGYSVSREKKESFPLTVTSAQKNPTAFYLCASSTSGTENSPLHFGNGTRLTVT.

This rearrangement joins TRBV5-8 to TRBJ2-3; 9 bases fit TRBD1. Trimming at V came to 2 bases and at J to 9 bases, leaving 13 bases not matched to a gene. Germline V gene sequence: CDR1 SGHTS, CDR2 YDEGEE. This CDR3 is 16 amino acids long. The CDR3 sequence: CASSFYPTGGPGTQYF. DNA for the CDR3: TGTGCCAGCAGCTTCTACCCCACAGGGGGCCCAGGGACGCAGTATTTT.

The chain joins TRBV9 to TRBJ2-1; 13 bases agree with TRBD2. CDR3 length: 19 residues. Germline CDR1 reads SGDLS; CDR2 reads YYNGEE. The J segment lost 10 bases and the V segment lost 0 bases, leaving 16 bases of the junction unmatched. The CDR3 loop reads CASSVDTGAGTSGIYEQFF. CDR3 DNA: TGTGCCAGCAGCGTAGATACGGGGGCCGGGACTAGCGGGATTTACGAGCAGTTCTTC.

The rearrangement joins TRBV5-6 to TRBJ1-2; TRBD1 is a possible D gene (5 bases). The V and J ends lost 3 bases and 6 bases respectively, with 9 bases between them. Germline CDR1 is SGHDT and CDR2 is YYEEEE. This CDR3 spans 12 amino acids. The CDR3 spells CASSYVDNGYTF. The CDR3 DNA reads TGTGCCAGCAGCTATGTGGACAATGGCTACACCTTC. Full variable domain (remainder filled in from reference TRBV5-6 and TRBJ1-2): DAGVTQSPTHLIKTRGQQVTLRCSPKSGHDTVSWYQQALGQGPQFIFQYYEEEERQRGNFPDRFSGHQFPNYSSELNVNALLLGDSALYLCASSYVDNGYTFGSGTRLTVV.

The V and J genes are TRBV20-1 and TRBJ2-3; D is uncertain. Per germline, CDR1 DFQATT and CDR2 SNEGSKA (reference sequence). CDR3 length equals 8 residues. The V gene lost 5 bases and the J gene lost 10 bases, with 4 bases spanning the gap. CDR3 in amino acids: CSAGSQYF. The CDR3, as DNA: TGCAGTGCTGGATCGCAGTATTTT.

This clone was picked up a small number of times. V usage is TRBV2 and J usage is TRBJ2-7; 10 positions agree with TRBD2. CDR3 length: 13 amino acids. Germline V gene sequence: CDR1 SNHLY, CDR2 FYNNEI. J gave up 4 bases and V 6 bases, and 3 bases lay outside the gene matches. DNA for the CDR3: TGTGCCAGCAGCGGACTAGCGGAGTACGAGCAGTACTTC. Its translation: CASSGLAEYEQYF. Full variable domain (remainder filled in from reference TRBV2 and TRBJ2-7): EPEVTQTPSHQVTQMGQEVILRCVPISNHLYFYWYRQILGQKVEFLVSFYNNEISEKSEIFDDQFSVERPDGSNFTLKIRSTKLEDSAMYFCASSGLAEYEQYFGPGTRLTVT.

The rearrangement joins TRBV28 to TRBJ1-2; D might be TRBD1 (6 bases). In germline, CDR1 is MDHEN, CDR2 SYDVKM. This CDR3 is 15 amino acids long. V lost 2 bases, J lost 5 bases, and 15 bases lay in between. The CDR3 DNA sequence: TGTGCCAGCAGTTTAAACCAGGGGTTAGGGTATGGCTACACCTTC. Residues: CASSLNQGLGYGYTF.

The chain couples TRBV10-3 to TRBJ1-2, with D possibly being TRBD1 (5 bases). CDR1 is ENHRY and CDR2 is SYGVKD in the germline V gene. The CDR3 has 12 residues. The V and J ends lost 9 bases and 2 bases respectively, with 10 bases between them. The CDR3 region is CAIGQQNYGYTF. CDR3 DNA sequence: TGTGCCATAGGACAACAGAACTATGGCTACACCTTC.

The V gene is TRBV5-1, the J gene TRBJ2-2; 8 positions match TRBD1. From germline, CDR1 is SGHRS and CDR2 YFSETQ. The CDR3 sequence is 16 residues long. Trimming cost V 1 base and J 5 bases; bases outside gene matches: 7. The CDR3 region is CASSLNYRGITGELFF. Here the CDR3 DNA reads TGCGCCAGCAGCTTGAATTACAGGGGGATTACCGGGGAGCTGTTTTTT.

The rearrangement uses TRBV25-1 and TRBJ2-5, with D perhaps TRBD1 or TRBD2 (5 bases each). Germline V gives CDR1 MGHDK, CDR2 SYGVNS. The CDR3 sequence is 15 residues long. Deletions cut 3 bases from V and 4 bases from J, with 15 bases between. CDR3 sequence (DNA): TGTGCCAGCAGTGAGTCCAGGGCAGGAGGAGAGACCCAGTACTTC. Protein product: CASSESRAGGETQYF.

The rearrangement joins TRBV18 to TRBJ2-7, with a possible D match to TRBD1 (6 bases). Germline V lookup: CDR1 KGHSH, CDR2 LQKENI. Trimming cost V 2 bases and J 2 bases, with 16 bases left between them. CDR3 length: 16 residues. The CDR3 sequence: CASSPFGQPTAYEQYF. The CDR3 nucleotides are TGTGCCAGCTCACCATTTGGACAGCCGACCGCCTACGAGCAGTACTTC.

Here the CDR3 reads CASSLGSFYEQYF. CDR3 sequence (DNA): TGTGCCAGCAGCTTAGGTAGCTTCTACGAGCAGTACTTC. The chain recombines TRBV7-2 with TRBJ2-7; D not resolved. Germline V gene sequence: CDR1 SGHTA, CDR2 FQGNSA. The CDR3 totals 13 residues. The V end lost 1 base, the J end lost 3 bases, and 7 bases lay between the germline ends.

About this clone: The sample contains more than one DNA sequence encoding this CDR3. The chain links TRBV4-1 to TRBJ2-7; 7 bases map to TRBD2. Germline-derived CDR1 and CDR2 are MGHRA and YSYEKL. J lost 3 bases, V lost 1 base, and 6 bases had no gene match. The CDR3 runs 15 residues. The CDR3 region has the DNA TGCGCCAGCAGCCAAGTAGCGGGCCAAAACTACGAGCAGTACTTC. Protein: CASSQVAGQNYEQYF.

This chain joins TRBV29-1 and TRBJ2-5, with 8 bases identical to TRBD1. After removal of 6 bases from V and 0 bases from J, the junction contained 3 bases not matched to a gene. The CDR3 covers 13 residues. Germline CDR1 reads SQVTM; CDR2 reads ANQGSEA. CDR3 DNA sequence: TGCAGCGTCTCAGGGGGCGACCAAGAGACCCAGTACTTC. This encodes CSVSGGDQETQYF.

CDR3 protein: CASIYSGRAGNEQFF. The DNA of the CDR3 is TGTGCCAGCATTTATAGCGGGAGGGCGGGGAATGAGCAGTTCTTC. The chain recombines TRBV7-9 with TRBJ2-1; 11 positions agree with TRBD2. The germline V gene has CDR1 SEHNR and CDR2 FQNEAQ (reference sequence). This CDR3 spans 15 amino acids. Losses at the gene ends were 7 bases for V and 7 bases for J; bases not matched to a gene: 9.

This chain connects TRBV7-8 to TRBJ1-3; 9 bases map to TRBD1. This CDR3 contains 16 residues. Unmatched junction bases numbered 5, after V lost 5 bases and J lost 0 bases. Per germline, CDR1 SGHVS and CDR2 FQNEAQ. CDR3 amino acids: CASSMGQGYSGNTIYF. As DNA, the CDR3 is TGTGCCAGCAGCATGGGACAGGGATACTCTGGAAACACCATATATTTT.

This clone was picked up a small number of times. V and J are TRBV20-1 and TRBJ1-1; 8 nucleotides line up with TRBD1. The junction had 4 bases not matched to a gene; V was cut back by 5 bases and J by 8 bases. CDR3 length: 11 amino acids. Germline CDR1 reads DFQATT; CDR2 reads SNEGSKA (reference sequence). The CDR3 DNA follows: TGCAGTGCTCCAGGACAGGGAGAAGCTTTCTTT. Amino acids: CSAPGQGEAFF.

The gene calls are TRBV5-6 and TRBJ1-4, with 10 positions matching TRBD1. From germline, CDR1 is SGHDT and CDR2 YYEEEE. There are 16 residues in the CDR3. J lost 2 bases, V lost 4 bases, and 5 bases had no gene match. This CDR3 is CASSVGQGGTNEKLFF. CDR3 in DNA: TGTGCCAGCAGCGTCGGACAGGGGGGCACTAATGAAAAACTGTTTTTT.

The chain is built from TRBV5-1 and TRBJ1-2; 8 nucleotides agree with TRBD1. Germline values: CDR1 SGHRS, CDR2 YFSETQ. V shed 2 bases and J 8 bases; nucleotides not matched to a gene: 5. CDR3 size: 13 residues. This CDR3 is CASSFQGAEGYTF. CDR3 DNA: TGCGCCAGCAGCTTTCAGGGGGCGGAGGGCTACACCTTC.

V usage is TRBV29-1 and J usage is TRBJ2-3, with D possibly TRBD2 on 6 matching bases. Per germline, CDR1 SQVTM and CDR2 ANQGSEA. The CDR3 has 14 amino acids. Trimming removed 7 bases from V and 2 bases from J, with 16 bases in between. CDR3 sequence: CSAATGLYTDTQYF. The CDR3 coding sequence is TGCAGCGCTGCGACGGGACTGTACACAGATACGCAGTATTTT.

The CDR3 loop is CASSRRPDNTEAFF. The DNA for the CDR3 is TGTGCCAGCAGCAGACGACCAGACAACACTGAAGCTTTCTTT. This chain joins TRBV21-1 and TRBJ1-1. TRBV21-1 is designated a pseudogene. CDR3 size: 14 residues.

The V call is TRBV11-2, the J call TRBJ2-3; TRBD2 matches 12 bases. The CDR3 covers 15 residues. With V trimmed by 2 bases and J by 6 bases, 3 bases remained unmatched. The germline V gene encodes CDR1 SGHAT and CDR2 FQNNGV. The CDR3 region is CASSLLGTSGDTQYF. The CDR3 DNA sequence: TGTGCCAGCAGCTTACTTGGGACTAGCGGGGATACGCAGTATTTT.

This chain uses TRBV5-5 with TRBJ1-4; D perhaps matches TRBD1 (5 bases). This CDR3 spans 14 amino acids. The germline V gene has CDR1 SGHKS and CDR2 YYEKEE (reference sequence). The V and J ends lost 3 bases and 1 base respectively, with 7 bases between them. The CDR3 spells CASSWGGTNEKLFF. CDR3 DNA sequence: TGTGCCAGCAGCTGGGGGGGAACTAATGAAAAACTGTTTTTT.

Here the CDR3 DNA reads TGTGCCAGCAGCACCGACAGGGTCAACACTGAAGCTTTCTTT. The encoded protein is CASSTDRVNTEAFF. This sequence joins TRBV7-8 and TRBJ1-1; 7 bases map to TRBD1. Per germline, CDR1 SGHVS and CDR2 FQNEAQ. J gave up 2 bases and V 5 bases, and 5 bases lay outside the gene matches. CDR3 length: 14 amino acids. Drawing the rest from reference TRBV7-8 and TRBJ1-1, the complete variable domain is GAGVSQSPRYKVAKRGQDVALRCDPISGHVSLFWYQQALGQGPEFLTYFQNEAQLDKSGLPSDRFFAERPEGSVSTLKIQRTQQEDSAVYLCASSTDRVNTEAFFGQGTRLTVV.